These T cell receptor beta chains were read from a single sample in a study of blood T cell repertoires in COVID-19. The method was immunoSEQ multiplex PCR; TCRdb's version includes in-frame clones alone and lacks a portion of them. The table has about 140,000 clones, 75% to 80% seen once. Specimen: peripheral blood. The receptors derive from a woman aged 50 to 60 with active or convalescent COVID-19. Each CDR3 is given with its conserved first and last residue. The D gene is left open where the match is weak. Not every row has a clone size; where given, it reads once, few, many or a size class.

TGTGCCAGCAGCCACGGACAGAATAGCAATCAGCCCCAGCATTTT	CASSHGQNSNQPQHF	-	TRBV4-2	TRBJ1-5	-	15
TGTGCCAGCAGGCCAGCGGCCACTGAAGCTTTCTTT	CASRPAATEAFF	-	TRBV28	TRBJ1-1	once	12
TGTGCCAGCAGCACCGGACAGCTGAACACTGAAGCTTTCTTT	CASSTGQLNTEAFF	-	TRBV7-2	TRBJ1-1	once	14
TGTGCCACCAGTGACCAGACAGGGGCTGAAGCTTTCTTT	CATSDQTGAEAFF	TRBD1	TRBV24-1	TRBJ1-1	-	13
TGTGCCAGCAGCCTTCTAGCGGATTCCGGGGAGCTGTTTTTT	CASSLLADSGELFF	TRBD2	TRBV6-2/TRBV6-3	TRBJ2-2	-	14
TGTGCCAGCAGTTCCGGTCGGGGAGGGGAAAAACTGTTTTTT	CASSSGRGGEKLFF	-	TRBV6-5	TRBJ1-4	-	14
TGTGCCAGCTCACCATTGGGACAGGCTAGCACAGATACGCAGTATTTT	CASSPLGQASTDTQYF	TRBD1	TRBV18	TRBJ2-3	-	16
TGTGCCAGCAGTGACCCGGGACAGGGCACAGATACGCAGTATTTT	CASSDPGQGTDTQYF	TRBD1	TRBV6-1	TRBJ2-3	-	15
TGTGCCAGCAGGAAGACAGGGACCGGGGAGCTGTTTTTT	CASRKTGTGELFF	TRBD1	TRBV6-4	TRBJ2-2	-	13
TGTGCCAGCAGTGCTTGGACAGGTCCCAACACTGAAGCTTTCTTT	CASSAWTGPNTEAFF	TRBD1	TRBV25-1	TRBJ1-1	-	15